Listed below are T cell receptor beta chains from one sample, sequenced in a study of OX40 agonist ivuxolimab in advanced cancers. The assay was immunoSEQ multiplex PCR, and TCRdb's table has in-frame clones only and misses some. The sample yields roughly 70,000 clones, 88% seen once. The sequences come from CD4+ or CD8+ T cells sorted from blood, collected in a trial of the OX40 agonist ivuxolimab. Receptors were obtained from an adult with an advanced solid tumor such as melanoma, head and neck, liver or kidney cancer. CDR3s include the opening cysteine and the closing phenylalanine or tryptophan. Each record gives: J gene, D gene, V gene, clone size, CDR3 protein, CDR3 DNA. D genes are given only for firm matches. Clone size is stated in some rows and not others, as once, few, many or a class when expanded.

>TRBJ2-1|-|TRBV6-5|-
CASRALGRNEQFF
TGTGCCAGCAGGGCATTAGGTCGGAATGAGCAGTTCTTC
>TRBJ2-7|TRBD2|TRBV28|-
CASRGRGGSYEQYF
TGTGCCAGCAGAGGGCGGGGAGGGTCCTACGAGCAGTACTTC
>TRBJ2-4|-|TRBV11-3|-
CASSLGARGAKNIQYF
TGTGCCAGCAGCTTAGGGGCTCGGGGTGCCAAAAACATTCAGTACTTC
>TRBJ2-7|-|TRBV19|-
CASSIGRASYEQYF
TGTGCCAGTAGTATTGGCAGGGCTTCCTACGAGCAGTACTTC
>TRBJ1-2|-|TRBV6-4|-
CASSADTNYGYTF
TGTGCCAGCAGTGCGGACACGAACTATGGCTACACCTTC
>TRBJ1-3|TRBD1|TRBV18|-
CASSWGQLDSGNTIYF
TGTGCCAGCTCATGGGGACAGCTGGACTCTGGAAACACCATATATTTT
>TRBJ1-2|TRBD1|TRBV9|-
CASSGGQSFGYTF
TGTGCCAGCAGCGGGGGACAGTCTTTTGGCTACACCTTC
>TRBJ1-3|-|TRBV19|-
CASSIGQGNTIYF
TGTGCCAGTAGTATTGGGCAGGGAAACACCATATATTTT
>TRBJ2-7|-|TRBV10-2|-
CASSRVSYEQYF
TGCGCCAGCAGTCGGGTCTCCTACGAGCAGTACTTC
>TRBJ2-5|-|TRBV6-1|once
CASSGMLTLGGTQYF
TGTGCCAGCAGTGGTATGCTGACCCTCGGGGGGACCCAGTACTTC
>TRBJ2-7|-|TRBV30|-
CAWSRTRIYEQYF
TGTGCCTGGAGTCGGACACGGATCTACGAGCAGTACTTC
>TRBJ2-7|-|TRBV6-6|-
CASRGTRSSYEQYF
TGTGCCAGTCGAGGAACCCGCAGCTCCTACGAGCAGTACTTC
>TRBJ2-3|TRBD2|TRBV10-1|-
CASSIAGDAPDTQYF
TGCGCCAGCAGCATAGCGGGAGATGCCCCAGATACGCAGTATTTT
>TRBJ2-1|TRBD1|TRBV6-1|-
CASRIGQGKQFF
TGTGCCAGCAGGATAGGACAGGGAAAGCAGTTCTTC
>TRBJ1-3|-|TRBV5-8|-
CASSFRQHNTIYF
TGTGCCAGCAGCTTCCGACAGCACAACACCATATATTTT
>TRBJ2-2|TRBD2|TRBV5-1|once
CASSSLAGTLLGTGELFF
TGCGCCAGCAGCTCACTAGCGGGAACGCTCTTGGGCACCGGGGAGCTGTTTTTT
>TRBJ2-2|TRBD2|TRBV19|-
CASQTSGRAGELFF
TGTGCCAGTCAGACTAGCGGGAGAGCCGGGGAGCTGTTTTTT
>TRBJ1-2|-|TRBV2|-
CASSDNTPGSYTF
TGTGCCAGCAGTGATAACACCCCAGGAAGCTACACCTTC
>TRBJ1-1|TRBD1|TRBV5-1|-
CASSSEPGQGTEAFF
TGCGCCAGCAGCTCGGAGCCGGGACAGGGAACTGAAGCTTTCTTT
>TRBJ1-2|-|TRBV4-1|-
CASSQDAGRGYTF
TGCGCCAGCAGCCAAGATGCAGGCCGTGGCTACACCTTC
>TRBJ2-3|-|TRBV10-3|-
CAISETPDTDTQYF
TGTGCCATCAGTGAGACCCCTGACACAGATACGCAGTATTTT
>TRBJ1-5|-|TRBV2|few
CASSVWGSNQPQHF
TGTGCCAGCAGTGTGTGGGGGAGCAATCAGCCCCAGCATTTT
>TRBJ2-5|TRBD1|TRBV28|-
CASSLGGTGRETQYF
TGTGCCAGCAGTTTAGGAGGGACAGGGAGAGAGACCCAGTACTTC
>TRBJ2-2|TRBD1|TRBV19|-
CASSPRTGSWELFF
TGTGCCAGTAGTCCAAGGACAGGTTCGTGGGAGCTGTTTTTT
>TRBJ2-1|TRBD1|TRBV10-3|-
CAISDPTGKESEQFF
TGTGCCATCAGTGACCCGACAGGGAAGGAGAGTGAGCAGTTCTTC
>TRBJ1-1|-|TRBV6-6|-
CASTPARLYTEAFF
TGTGCCAGCACACCGGCCCGGCTTTACACTGAAGCTTTCTTT
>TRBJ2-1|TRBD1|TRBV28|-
CASSLRGGIYNEQFF
TGTGCCAGCAGTTTAAGAGGGGGCATTTACAATGAGCAGTTCTTC
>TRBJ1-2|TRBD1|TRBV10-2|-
CASSESYIGTGNGYTF
TGCGCCAGCAGTGAGTCGTATATTGGGACAGGGAATGGCTACACCTTC
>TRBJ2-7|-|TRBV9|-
CASSPRGREYTYEQYF
TGTGCCAGCAGCCCCCGAGGGCGAGAATATACCTACGAGCAGTACTTC
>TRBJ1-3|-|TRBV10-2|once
CASRSNSGNTIYF
TGCGCCAGCAGATCGAACTCTGGAAACACCATATATTTT
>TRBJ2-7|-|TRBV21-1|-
CASSRGQGHEQYF
TGTGCCAGCAGCAGGGGACAGGGTCACGAGCAGTACTTC
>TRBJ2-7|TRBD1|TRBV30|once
CAWSGQGRDEQYF
TGTGCCTGGAGTGGACAGGGTCGGGACGAGCAGTACTTC
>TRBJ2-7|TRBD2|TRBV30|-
CAWTSGRFGEQYF
TGTGCCTGGACTAGCGGGAGGTTCGGCGAGCAGTACTTC
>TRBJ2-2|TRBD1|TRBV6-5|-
CASRRTGGRTGELFF
TGTGCCAGCAGGAGGACAGGGGGCCGGACCGGGGAGCTGTTTTTT
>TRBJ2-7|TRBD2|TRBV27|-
CASSLASGSPNEQYF
TGTGCCAGCAGTCTCGCGAGCGGGAGCCCCAACGAGCAGTACTTC
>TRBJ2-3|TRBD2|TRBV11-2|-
CASSFRGTSGGESTDTQYF
TGTGCCAGCAGCTTTCGAGGGACTAGCGGAGGGGAGAGCACAGATACGCAGTATTTT
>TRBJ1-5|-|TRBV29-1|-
CSVGAGVGQPQHF
TGCAGCGTAGGAGCAGGGGTAGGGCAGCCCCAGCATTTT
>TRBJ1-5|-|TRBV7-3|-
CASSSTGRVSNQPQHF
TGTGCCAGCAGCTCAACCGGACGGGTTAGCAATCAGCCCCAGCATTTT
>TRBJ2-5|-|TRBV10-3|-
CAATTGPTFPPNF
TGTGCCGCAACGACAGGTCCTACGTTCCCTCCCAACTTC
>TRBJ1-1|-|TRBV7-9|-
CASSLNMGVGKTEAFF
TGTGCCAGCAGCCTAAACATGGGGGTTGGGAAAACTGAAGCTTTCTTT
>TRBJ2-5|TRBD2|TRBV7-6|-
CASSPTSGGETQYF
TGTGCCAGCAGCCCGACTAGCGGGGGAGAGACCCAGTACTTC
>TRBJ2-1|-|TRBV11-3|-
CASSLSNGYYNEQFF
TGTGCCAGCAGCTTAAGCAACGGTTATTACAATGAGCAGTTCTTC
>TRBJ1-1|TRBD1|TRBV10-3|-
CAITGTGGFNTEAFF
TGTGCCATCACCGGGACAGGGGGCTTCAACACTGAAGCTTTCTTT
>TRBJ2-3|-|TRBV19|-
CASSIPGRPDTQYF
TGTGCCAGTAGTATTCCCGGGAGACCAGATACGCAGTATTTT
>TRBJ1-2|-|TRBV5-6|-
CASSFGRIMSYGYTF
TGTGCCAGCAGCTTTGGAAGGATAATGAGCTATGGCTACACCTTC
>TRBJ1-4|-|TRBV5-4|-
CASSLGRELGEKLFF
TGTGCCAGCAGCTTGGGCAGAGAACTCGGTGAAAAACTGTTTTTT
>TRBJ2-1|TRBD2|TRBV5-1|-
CASAFLSGRRDNEQFF
TGCGCCAGCGCCTTTCTTAGCGGGAGGCGGGACAATGAGCAGTTCTTC
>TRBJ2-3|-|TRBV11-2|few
CASSPQGPDTQYF
TGTGCCAGCAGTCCCCAGGGACCAGATACGCAGTATTTT
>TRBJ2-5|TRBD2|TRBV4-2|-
CASSQGGRVAGGETQYF
TGTGCCAGCAGCCAAGGTGGCAGGGTAGCGGGAGGTGAGACCCAGTACTTC
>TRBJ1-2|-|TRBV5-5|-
CASSLGGVTPQYGYTF
TGTGCCAGCAGCTTGGGGGGGGTGACCCCGCAGTATGGCTACACCTTC
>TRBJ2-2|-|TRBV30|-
CAWRPGRTGELFF
TGTGCCTGGAGGCCAGGGAGGACCGGGGAGCTGTTTTTT
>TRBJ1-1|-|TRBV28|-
CASTSPRDAKNTEAFF
TGTGCCAGCACCTCACCCCGGGACGCAAAGAACACTGAAGCTTTCTTT